The 27 T cell receptor beta chains given below trace back to one sample, sequenced in a study of regulatory T cells in long-lasting Graves disease. The time point was: persistent/refractory GD, antithyroid drugs over 5 years with positive TRAb. From RNA extracted from PBMCs, the TCR library was made. The TCR beta library used iRepertoire HTBI primers with Arm-PCR amplification of CDR3. MiXCR, applied by TCRdb to the multiplex PCR reads, yields one record per CDR3 protein. The sample holds a few hundred thousand distinct CDR3 sequences; roughly a fifth are singletons and the top ten take 7.1%. Sample: peripheral blood mononuclear cells (PBMCs), taken when the disease was refractory, from a patient treated with antithyroid drugs. The origin of the receptors is a female donor with Graves disease.

This clonotype was seen only a few times. The chain is built from TRBV7-9 and TRBJ1-1; 9 nucleotides agree with TRBD1. V shed 3 bases, J shed 5 bases, and the junction held 7 bases outside the gene matches. The CDR3 has 15 residues. Germline CDR1 SEHNR, CDR2 FQNEAQ (reference sequence). The CDR3 sequence is CASSLNRGLDTEAFF. The CDR3 region has the DNA TGTGCCAGCAGCTTGAACAGGGGGCTGGATACTGAAGCTTTCTTT.

The chain uses TRBV20-1 and TRBJ2-7, with TRBD2 identical over 11 bases. Germline CDR1 and CDR2: DFQATT and SNEGSKA (reference sequence). Unmatched junction bases numbered 11, after V lost 5 bases and J lost 2 bases. This CDR3 is 16 amino acids long. This chain's CDR3 is CSADPPGLAVTYEQYF. The CDR3 bases are TGCAGTGCTGATCCCCCGGGACTAGCGGTAACCTACGAGCAGTACTTC.

The sample holds a few counts of this clonotype. The chain carries TRBV30 and TRBJ2-7, with 7 bases fitting TRBD1. Germline V gives CDR1 GTSNPN, CDR2 SVGIG (reference sequence). The V gene end was trimmed by 1 base and the J gene end by 12 bases; junction bases not matched to a gene: 6. The CDR3 contains 11 residues. The CDR3 spells CAWSGLRGRYF. The CDR3 DNA is TGTGCCTGGAGTGGTTTAAGGGGGCGGTACTTC.

A word on this clonotype: This may arise from a read error, as a much more abundant clone is one base away. Given the absence of the conserved phenylalanine or tryptophan at the CDR3 end, a read error is likely. The gene calls are TRBV29-1 and TRBJ2-5; 11 positions match TRBD1. J was trimmed by 3 bases and V by 7 bases; bases with no gene match: 4. CDR1 and CDR2 (germline): SQVTM, ANQGSEA. The CDR3 has 13 amino acids. This chain's CDR3 is CSAWDRGKETQYL. The CDR3 bases are TGCAGCGCCTGGGACAGGGGGAAAGAGACCCAGTACCTC.

The gene calls are TRBV20-1 and TRBJ2-7; D uncertain. This CDR3 spans 13 amino acids. V shed 4 bases and J shed 2 bases, with 12 bases lying between them. Germline V gene sequence: CDR1 DFQATT, CDR2 SNEGSKA (reference sequence). The CDR3 DNA is TGCAGTGCTACTAGATTGGTCACCTACGAGCAGTACTTC. It codes for CSATRLVTYEQYF.

This chain connects TRBV9 to TRBJ1-5, with TRBD1 matching 12 bases. CDR3 size: 19 residues. After removal of 6 bases from V and 2 bases from J, the junction contained 15 bases not matched to a gene. Germline V CDR1 and CDR2: SGDLS, YYNGEE. The CDR3 region is CASTPTLGTGGRGNQPQHF. For the CDR3, the DNA is TGTGCCAGCACCCCTACCTTGGGGACAGGGGGCAGGGGCAATCAGCCCCAGCATTTT.

The chain links TRBV10-2 to TRBJ1-1; a possible D gene is TRBD1 (5 bases). This CDR3 has 14 residues. Germline V gene lookup returns CDR1 WSHSY and CDR2 SAAADI. The V end was cut by 7 bases, the J end by 0 bases, with 12 bases between. The CDR3 protein is CASTWGGMNTEAFF. CDR3 coding DNA: TGCGCCAGCACGTGGGGCGGGATGAACACTGAAGCTTTCTTT.

The rearrangement links TRBV28 to TRBJ2-5; D call uncertain. Trimming took 2 bases from V and 2 from J, leaving 9 bases between them. This CDR3 has 14 residues. The germline V gene has CDR1 MDHEN and CDR2 SYDVKM. The CDR3 region is CASSLDAGQETQYF. CDR3 sequence (DNA): TGTGCCAGCAGTTTAGATGCCGGACAAGAGACCCAGTACTTC.

At least ten counts were recorded for this clonotype. The V and J genes are TRBV19 and TRBJ1-2, with D tentatively TRBD1 (5 bases). The CDR3 runs to 14 residues. V was trimmed by 3 bases and J by 1 base, leaving 9 bases between them. CDR1 and CDR2 (germline): LNHDA, SQIVND (reference sequence). The CDR3 nucleotides are TGTGCCAGTAGTATCCGGGGGGATAACTATGGCTACACCTTC. It translates to CASSIRGDNYGYTF. The full variable domain, with the rest looked up from reference TRBV19 and TRBJ1-2, is DGGITQSPKYLFRKEGQNVTLSCEQNLNHDAMYWYRQDPGQGLRLIYYSQIVNDFQKGDIAEGYSVSREKKESFPLTVTSAQKNPTAFYLCASSIRGDNYGYTFGSGTRLTVV.

J is TRBJ2-1 and V is TRBV3-1, with D possibly matching TRBD1 (6 bases). The CDR3 consists of 15 residues. V lost 4 bases and J lost 0, with 10 bases in between. Germline V CDR1 and CDR2: LGHDT, YNNKEL (reference sequence). The CDR3 loop is CASSRTGSSYNEQFF. For the CDR3, the DNA is TGTGCCAGCAGCCGAACAGGGAGCTCCTACAATGAGCAGTTCTTC.

This clonotype was seen a handful of times. CDR3 loop: CASSWDAGQYTGELFF. Written as DNA, the CDR3 is TGTGCCAGCAGCTGGGACGCGGGACAGTACACCGGGGAGCTGTTTTTT. The chain uses TRBV27 and TRBJ2-2; D might be TRBD1 (7 bases). V was cut by 6 bases and J by 3 bases, with 17 bases left in between. The CDR3 spans 16 residues. The germline CDR1 and CDR2 sequences are MNHEY and SMNVEV (reference sequence).

The V gene is TRBV24-1, the J gene TRBJ2-1; weak D call: TRBD2 (5 bases). Germline V gene data show CDR1 as KGHDR and CDR2 as SFDVKD. CDR3 length: 17 residues. The V end lost 5 bases, the J end lost 2 bases, and 18 bases lay between the germline ends. The CDR3 region has the DNA TGTGCCACCAGTGTATTAGGGTCAGCGGTCACCTACAATGAGCAGTTCTTC. Amino acids: CATSVLGSAVTYNEQFF.

The rearrangement joins TRBV19 to TRBJ1-1; D may be TRBD1 (5 bases). The germline gives CDR1 LNHDA, CDR2 SQIVND (reference sequence). The CDR3 contains 14 residues. The V end was cut by 3 bases, the J end by 2 bases, with 10 bases between. The CDR3 is CASSIRGRNTEAFF. The CDR3 nucleotides read TGTGCCAGTAGTATTAGGGGCCGTAACACTGAAGCTTTCTTT.

This clonotype occurred many times. CDR3 DNA sequence: TGTGCCATCAAGAGACAGGGGGCGAACACTGAAGCTTTCTTT. It encodes CAIKRQGANTEAFF. V is TRBV10-3 and J is TRBJ1-1; 10 positions agree with TRBD1. V lost 7 bases, J lost 1 base, and 3 bases stayed unmatched. Germline loops: CDR1 ENHRY, CDR2 SYGVKD. The CDR3 covers 14 residues.

V gene TRBV4-1 combines with J gene TRBJ2-5, with no clear D. This CDR3 has 17 residues. Trimming shortened V by 4 bases and J by 0 bases, and 18 bases separated the two germline ends. From germline, CDR1 is MGHRA and CDR2 YSYEKL. CDR3 region: CASSPQPFFENQETQYF. CDR3 coding DNA: TGCGCCAGCAGCCCCCAACCTTTTTTCGAAAACCAAGAGACCCAGTACTTC.

This clonotype was seen a handful of times. The chain employs TRBV30 and TRBJ1-5; a possible D gene is TRBD1 (5 bases). The CDR3 runs 13 residues. Trimming removed 3 bases at V and 6 bases at J, with 12 bases between. The V gene's germline CDR1 is GTSNPN and CDR2 SVGIG (reference sequence). This chain's CDR3 is CAWRGQVTQPQHF. In nucleotides, the CDR3 is TGTGCCTGGAGGGGGCAGGTTACTCAGCCCCAGCATTTT.

This clonotype turned up a few times. The chain couples TRBV10-3 to TRBJ1-1, with 9 bases fitting TRBD1. The trim removed 2 bases at V and 3 bases at J, leaving 7 bases unmatched. The CDR3 has 16 residues. Germline CDR1 is ENHRY and CDR2 is SYGVKD. The CDR3 bases are TGTGCCATCAGTGAGCAAAACAGGGGGCGAGACACTGAAGCTTTCTTT. Encoded protein: CAISEQNRGRDTEAFF.

The chain is built from TRBV7-9 and TRBJ2-7, with a weak D call TRBD2 (6 bases). Trimming removed 4 bases from V and 5 bases from J, with 15 bases in between. This CDR3 spans 14 amino acids. Per germline, CDR1 SEHNR and CDR2 FQNEAQ (reference sequence). The CDR3 loop reads CASSSSPRGNEQYF. The CDR3 nucleotides are TGTGCCAGCAGCTCGTCCCCTCGGGGGAACGAGCAGTACTTC.

The chain links TRBV3-1 to TRBJ1-1; D possibly corresponds to TRBD1 (6 bases). Germline V lookup: CDR1 LGHDT, CDR2 YNNKEL (reference sequence). This CDR3 has 15 amino acids. Trimming removed 1 base from V and 4 bases from J, with 13 bases in between. The CDR3 spells CASSQGTVRGTEAFF. CDR3 in DNA: TGTGCCAGCAGCCAAGGAACAGTCAGGGGCACTGAAGCTTTCTTT.

This clonotype was seen at least ten times. The V call is TRBV19, the J call TRBJ2-5; 8 nucleotides align to TRBD1. The V gene end was trimmed by 3 bases and the J gene end by 2 bases; junction bases not matched to a gene: 8. The CDR3 has 16 residues. CDR1 and CDR2 (germline): LNHDA, SQIVND (reference sequence). The CDR3 DNA reads as TGTGCCAGTAGTATCATATTCGGGACAGGACAAGAGACCCAGTACTTC. This sequence encodes CASSIIFGTGQETQYF.

V usage is TRBV13 and J usage is TRBJ2-2; D is unclear. CDR3 length: 13 amino acids. Per germline, CDR1 PRHDT and CDR2 FYEKMQ (reference sequence). V gave up 5 bases and J gave up 9 bases, with 13 bases separating them. CDR3 region: CASSIYRSRELFF. CDR3 nucleotide sequence: TGTGCCAGCAGCATTTACCGTTCCCGGGAGCTGTTTTTT.

The sample holds many counts of this clonotype. This chain uses TRBV28 with TRBJ2-5; D possibly corresponds to TRBD2 (6 bases). V was clipped by 7 bases and J by 3 bases, with 21 bases between them. CDR3 length equals 16 residues. CDR1 is MDHEN, CDR2 SYDVKM, per germline. This CDR3 reads CASTLNRDWIKETQYF. DNA of the CDR3: TGTGCCAGCACTCTCAACCGGGACTGGATAAAAGAGACCCAGTACTTC.

This clonotype was observed many times. The rearrangement links TRBV12-3 or TRBV12-4 to TRBJ1-6; perhaps TRBD1 as D (5 bases). The CDR3 sequence is 14 residues long. V was trimmed by 6 bases and J by 10 bases, leaving 16 bases between them. The CDR3 spells CASRSQGDLSPLHF. In DNA, the CDR3 is TGTGCCAGCAGGAGTCAGGGTGATCTCTCACCCCTCCACTTT.

Ten or more counts support this clonotype. This chain uses TRBV2 with TRBJ1-2; 10 nucleotides line up with TRBD1. This CDR3 region has 13 residues. Germline CDR1 is SNHLY and CDR2 is FYNNEI. The V and J ends lost 4 bases and 8 bases, in that order; junction bases with no gene match: 4. The CDR3 DNA sequence: TGTGCCAGCAGTGGAGCGACAGGGGGCGGCTACACCTTC. Translating it yields CASSGATGGGYTF.

The chain combines TRBV28 with TRBJ2-3, with D maybe TRBD2 (5 bases). There are 15 residues in the CDR3. The V gene lost 5 bases and the J gene lost 4 bases, with 16 bases spanning the gap. The germline gives CDR1 MDHEN, CDR2 SYDVKM. In DNA, the CDR3 is TGTGCCAGCAGTGAGGGCCGAGGAGAGTCAGATACGCAGTATTTT. Protein product: CASSEGRGESDTQYF.

This CDR3 is CASKALSSGANVLTF. CDR3 in DNA: TGTGCCAGCAAGGCCCTGAGCTCTGGGGCCAACGTCCTGACTTTC. This chain uses TRBV12-3 or TRBV12-4 with TRBJ2-6; D gene unclear. V was pared by 7 bases and J by 0 bases, with 10 bases between. The CDR3 is 15 amino acids.

In the case of this clonotype: This may be a read error, as it is one base from a much larger clone. The chain employs TRBV6-2 or TRBV6-3 and TRBJ1-1; D is undetermined. V was trimmed by 2 bases and J by 2 bases, leaving 21 bases between them. Germline V gene data show CDR1 as MNHEY and CDR2 as SVGEGT. The CDR3 length is 18 residues. The CDR3 DNA reads as TGTGCCAGCAGTTACGGTGCGCCGAGAGGAGGTTTCAACACTGAAGCTTTCTTT. This translates into CASSYGAPRGGFNTEAFF.